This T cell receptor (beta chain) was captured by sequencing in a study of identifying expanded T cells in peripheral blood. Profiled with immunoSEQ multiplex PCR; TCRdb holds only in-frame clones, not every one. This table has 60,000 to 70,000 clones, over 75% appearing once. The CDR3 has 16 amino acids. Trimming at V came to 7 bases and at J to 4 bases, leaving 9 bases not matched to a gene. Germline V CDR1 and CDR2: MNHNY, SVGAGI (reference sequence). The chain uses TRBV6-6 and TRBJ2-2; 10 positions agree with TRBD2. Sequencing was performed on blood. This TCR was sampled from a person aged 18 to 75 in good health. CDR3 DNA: TGTGCCAGCAAGGCTAGCGGGAGTCGATTCACCGGGGAGCTGTTTTTT. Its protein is CASKASGSRFTGELFF.